This section outlines one T cell receptor beta chain sequence together with its context. Its cognate antigen is unknown. Healthy donors had no documented immune events, such as infections, while sampled. The sample is drawn from a study of identifying expanded T cells in peripheral blood. Germline CDR1 and CDR2: SGHDT and YYEEEE. Trimming shortened V by 1 base and J by 11 bases, and 9 bases separated the two germline ends. This CDR3 contains 11 residues. Study-level results: Variance in clone template counts between roughly two-week samples significantly increased with total template count across all healthy donors. Approximately 1.2 clones differed between technical replicates, versus approximately 17 and 20 over time.

Measured with immunoSEQ multiplex PCR; TCRdb has only the in-frame clones, and not every one. Among 100,000 to 150,000 clones listed, approximately 88% were seen once. Material for sequencing was blood. The TCR sequence derives from a person aged 18 to 75 in good health. This chain connects TRBV5-6 to TRBJ1-1; possibly TRBD1 for D (5 bases). The CDR3 sequence: CASSLWGDAFF. The CDR3 nucleotides are TGTGCCAGCAGCTTGTGGGGGGACGCTTTCTTT.